Below, one TCR beta chain is given with its context. The data were obtained in a study of blood T cell repertoires in COVID-19. Study summary: The United States, Italy and Spain were the sources of the acute and convalescent COVID-19 samples. PBMCs, B-cell-depleted T cells, or T cells provided the cDNA or gDNA that made up the material.

Some clones are missing from TCRdb's copy, which holds only in-frame ones; the method was immunoSEQ multiplex PCR. Of a few hundred thousand clones listed, approximately 86% are singletons. The CDR3 is 13 residues long. The V end lost 6 bases, the J end lost 4 bases, and 13 bases lay between the germline ends. The germline gives CDR1 SNHLY, CDR2 FYNNEI. The chain combines TRBV2 with TRBJ2-7, with D unresolved. The TCR originated in a woman in her 70s with COVID-19, enrolled during active disease. Sequenced input: peripheral blood. The CDR3 DNA is TGTGCCAGCAGCTCTTTTACATCGTACGAGCAGTACTTC. It encodes CASSSFTSYEQYF.